The clone carrying this T cell receptor (beta chain) has more than one count but fewer than ten. The antigen is not known. The data belong to a study of CD8+ T cells in alopecia areata. About the study: The tofacitinib course ran for 6 to 18 months and was followed by 6 months off drug. Regarding the study as a whole: With patients, TCR sharing proved less clear than in mice, a difference possibly related to HLA.

CDR1 SNHLY and CDR2 FYNNEI come from the germline V gene. The CDR3 is 15 amino acids. Trimming cost V 6 bases and J 8 bases, with 22 bases left between them. The treatment denotes: oral pan-JAK inhibitor, 5-10 mg twice daily. Cell sorting was applied to PBMCs, and CD4+ and CD8+ T cells were collected. cDNA prepared by RNA extraction and subsequent reverse transcription served as the template for sequencing. Some clones are missing from TCRdb's copy, which holds only in-frame ones; the method was immunoSEQ multiplex PCR. The repertoire holds 150,000 to 200,000 clones, with about three fifths as singletons.

The rearrangement uses TRBV2 and TRBJ1-1; maybe TRBD1 (5 bases). The sequence was obtained from a human donor with alopecia areata. The sample in question was CD4+ T cells sorted from blood, obtained at week 24, from a patient treated with tofacitinib. The DNA of the CDR3 is TGTGCCAGCAGAGATTACGGGACGGGGATTTCCGAAGCTTTCTTT. Encoded protein: CASRDYGTGISEAFF.